A single T cell receptor beta chain is shown here with its context. The CDR3 is made up of 14 amino acids. Germline trimming cut 4 bases from V and 4 bases from J; bases unmatched to any gene: 5. The record originates from a study of blood T cell repertoires in COVID-19. Study summary: The origin of the acute and convalescent COVID-19 samples was the United States, Italy and Spain. Nucleic acid was either cDNA or gDNA, and it came from T cells, B-cell-depleted T cells, or PBMCs.

Authors' processing steps: Estimation of nucleated cell counts was performed using reference gene primer amplification. Using immunoSEQ multiplex PCR, the repertoire was profiled, and TCRdb retains in-frame clones only, with some absent. V, J and clone size were drawn from that table, and D and trimming were deduced from the DNA. Among 5,000 to 5,500 clones listed, around nine tenths were seen once. The receptor was derived from a woman aged 80 or over with acute or convalescent COVID-19. The V and J genes are TRBV23-1 and TRBJ2-5, with 8 positions matching TRBD1. TRBV23-1 is recorded as an ORF, its role being uncertain. The sequencing input was peripheral blood. CDR3 DNA sequence: TGCGCCAGCAGTCTCAGGGGGCGCAGAGAGACCCAGTACTTC. Protein sequence: CASSLRGRRETQYF.